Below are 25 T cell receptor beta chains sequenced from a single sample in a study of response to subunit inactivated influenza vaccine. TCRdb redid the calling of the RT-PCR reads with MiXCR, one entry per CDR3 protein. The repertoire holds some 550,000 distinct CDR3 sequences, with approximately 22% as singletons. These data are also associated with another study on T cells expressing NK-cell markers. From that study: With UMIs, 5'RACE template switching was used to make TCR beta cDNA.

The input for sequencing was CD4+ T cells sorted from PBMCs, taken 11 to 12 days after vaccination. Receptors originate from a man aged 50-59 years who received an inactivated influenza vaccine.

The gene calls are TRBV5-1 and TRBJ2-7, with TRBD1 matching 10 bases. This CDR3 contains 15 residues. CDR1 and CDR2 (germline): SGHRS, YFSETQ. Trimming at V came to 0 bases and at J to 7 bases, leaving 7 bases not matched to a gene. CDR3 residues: CASSLGDRGLEEQYF. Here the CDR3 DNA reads TGCGCCAGCAGCTTGGGGGACAGGGGACTCGAAGAGCAGTACTTC.

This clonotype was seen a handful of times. CDR3 DNA sequence: TGTGCCAGCAGCCCAGGGGGCTCTGTAAGGTATCAGCCCCAGCATTTT. Its translation: CASSPGGSVRYQPQHF. The chain recombines TRBV12-3 or TRBV12-4 with TRBJ1-5; TRBD1 matches at 8 bases. CDR3 length: 16 amino acids. V lost 6 bases to trimming and J lost 5 bases; unmatched junction nucleotides: 12.

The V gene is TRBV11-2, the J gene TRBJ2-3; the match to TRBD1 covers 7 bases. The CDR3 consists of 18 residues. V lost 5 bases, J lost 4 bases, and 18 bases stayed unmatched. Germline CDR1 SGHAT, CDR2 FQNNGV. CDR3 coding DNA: TGTGCCAGCAGCCAAATTCCGTCTCCGGGACAGACTTCAGATACGCAGTATTTT. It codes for CASSQIPSPGQTSDTQYF.

The DNA of the CDR3 is TGTGCCAGCAGCTTAGCCCACACCAGTAACGACCAGTACTTC. This encodes CASSLAHTSNDQYF. The chain combines TRBV7-2 with TRBJ2-5; no reliable D call. The germline gives CDR1 SGHTA, CDR2 FQGNSA. V lost 0 bases to trimming and J lost 10 bases, with 15 bases between them. This CDR3 contains 14 residues. Complete variable domain (other parts from reference TRBV7-2 and TRBJ2-5): GAGVSQSPSNKVTEKGKDVELRCDPISGHTALYWYRQSLGQGLEFLIYFQGNSAPDKSGLPSDRFSAERTGGSVSTLTIQRTQQEDSAVYLCASSLAHTSNDQYFGPGTRLLVL.

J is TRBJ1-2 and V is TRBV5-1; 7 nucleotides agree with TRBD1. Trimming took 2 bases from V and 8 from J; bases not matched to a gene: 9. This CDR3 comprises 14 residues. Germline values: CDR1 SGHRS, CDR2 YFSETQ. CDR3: CASSLTGASFGYTF. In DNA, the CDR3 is TGCGCCAGCAGCTTAACAGGGGCATCGTTCGGCTACACCTTC.

The CDR3 spells CSASMGLGGYTF. The CDR3 bases are TGCAGTGCTAGTATGGGGTTAGGGGGCTACACCTTC. The chain uses TRBV20-1 and TRBJ1-2; D gene ambiguous. In germline, CDR1 is DFQATT, CDR2 SNEGSKA (reference sequence). V dropped 3 bases and J dropped 8 bases, with 13 bases sitting between them. The CDR3 has 12 residues.

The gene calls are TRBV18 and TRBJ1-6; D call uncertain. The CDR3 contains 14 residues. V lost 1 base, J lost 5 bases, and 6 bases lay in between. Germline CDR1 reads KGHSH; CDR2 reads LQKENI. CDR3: CASSPRGNNSPLHF. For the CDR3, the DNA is TGTGCCAGCTCACCACGAGGGAATAATTCACCCCTCCACTTT.

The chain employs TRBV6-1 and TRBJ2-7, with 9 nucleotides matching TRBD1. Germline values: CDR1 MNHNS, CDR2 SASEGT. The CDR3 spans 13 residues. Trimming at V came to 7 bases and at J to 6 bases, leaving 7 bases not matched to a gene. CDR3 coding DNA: TGTGCCAGCAATAACAGGGGGCATTCCGAGCAGTACTTC. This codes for CASNNRGHSEQYF.

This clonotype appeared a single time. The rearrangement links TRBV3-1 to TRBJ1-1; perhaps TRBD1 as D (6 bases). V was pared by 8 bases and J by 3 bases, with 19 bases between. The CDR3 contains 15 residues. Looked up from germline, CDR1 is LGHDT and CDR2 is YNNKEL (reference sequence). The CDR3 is CASVQEGGAHTEAFF. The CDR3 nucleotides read TGTGCCAGCGTCCAAGAGGGGGGCGCGCACACTGAAGCTTTCTTT.

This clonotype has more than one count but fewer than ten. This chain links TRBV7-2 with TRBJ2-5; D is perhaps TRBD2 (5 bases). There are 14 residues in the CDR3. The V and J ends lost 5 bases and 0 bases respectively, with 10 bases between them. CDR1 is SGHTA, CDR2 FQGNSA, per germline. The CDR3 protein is CASSRGPNQETQYF. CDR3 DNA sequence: TGTGCCAGCAGCCGAGGGCCTAACCAAGAGACCCAGTACTTC.

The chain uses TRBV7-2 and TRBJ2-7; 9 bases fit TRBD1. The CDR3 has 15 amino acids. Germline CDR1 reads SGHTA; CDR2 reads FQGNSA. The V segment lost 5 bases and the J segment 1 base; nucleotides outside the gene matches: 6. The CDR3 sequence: CASSDRGRPSYEQYF. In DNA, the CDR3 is TGTGCCAGCAGCGACAGGGGGAGACCATCCTACGAGCAGTACTTC.

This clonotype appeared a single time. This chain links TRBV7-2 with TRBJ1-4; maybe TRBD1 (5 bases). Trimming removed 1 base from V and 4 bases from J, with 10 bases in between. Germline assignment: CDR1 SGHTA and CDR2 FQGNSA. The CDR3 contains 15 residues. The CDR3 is CASSLGGIDNEKLFF. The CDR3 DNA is TGTGCCAGCAGCTTAGGGGGGATTGATAATGAAAAACTGTTTTTT.

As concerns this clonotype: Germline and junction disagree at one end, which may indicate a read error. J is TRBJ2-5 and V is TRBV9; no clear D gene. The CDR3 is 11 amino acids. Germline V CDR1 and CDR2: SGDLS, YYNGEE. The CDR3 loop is CASSVGETPYF. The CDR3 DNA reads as TGTGCCAGCAGCGTAGGTGAGACCCCGTACTTC.

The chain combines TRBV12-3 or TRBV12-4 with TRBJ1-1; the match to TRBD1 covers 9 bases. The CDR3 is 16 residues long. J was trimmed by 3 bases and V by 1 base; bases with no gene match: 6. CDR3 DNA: TGTGCCAGCAGTTTAGGGGACAGGGTAAGGTACACTGAAGCTTTCTTT. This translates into CASSLGDRVRYTEAFF.

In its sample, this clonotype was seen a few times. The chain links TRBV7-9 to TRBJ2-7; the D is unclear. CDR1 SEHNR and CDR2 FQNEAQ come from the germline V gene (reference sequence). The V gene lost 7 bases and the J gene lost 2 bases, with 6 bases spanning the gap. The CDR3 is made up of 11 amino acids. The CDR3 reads CASTAAYEQYF. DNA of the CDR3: TGTGCCAGCACCGCAGCCTACGAGCAGTACTTC.

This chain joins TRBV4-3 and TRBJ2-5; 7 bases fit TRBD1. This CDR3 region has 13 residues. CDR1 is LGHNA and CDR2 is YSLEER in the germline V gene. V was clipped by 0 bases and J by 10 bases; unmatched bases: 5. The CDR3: CASSQEGRGHQYF. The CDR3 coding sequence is TGCGCCAGCAGCCAAGAAGGAAGGGGGCACCAGTACTTC.

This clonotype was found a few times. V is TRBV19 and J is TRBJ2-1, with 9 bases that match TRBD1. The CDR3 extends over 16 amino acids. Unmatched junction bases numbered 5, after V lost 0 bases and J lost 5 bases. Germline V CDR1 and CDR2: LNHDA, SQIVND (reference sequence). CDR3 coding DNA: TGTGCCAGTAGTATAGAGCGTGGGACAGGGAACAATGAGCAGTTCTTC. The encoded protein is CASSIERGTGNNEQFF.

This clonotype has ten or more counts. The chain's CDR3 is CASSQMGTSGNTIYF. DNA of the CDR3: TGTGCCAGCAGCCAAATGGGAACTTCTGGAAACACCATATATTTT. The rearrangement joins TRBV16 to TRBJ1-3; no definite D call. V lost 2 bases and J 1 base, leaving 9 bases between the germline ends. The CDR3 length is 15 residues. Germline loops: CDR1 KGHSY, CDR2 FQNENV.

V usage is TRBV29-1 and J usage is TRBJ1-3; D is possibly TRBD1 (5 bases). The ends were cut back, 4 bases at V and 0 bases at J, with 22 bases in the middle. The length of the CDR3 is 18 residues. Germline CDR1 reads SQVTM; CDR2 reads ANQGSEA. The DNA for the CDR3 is TGCAGCGTTGTCTTGACTCCTTCTACGGGGGACTCTGGAAACACCATATATTTT. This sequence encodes CSVVLTPSTGDSGNTIYF.

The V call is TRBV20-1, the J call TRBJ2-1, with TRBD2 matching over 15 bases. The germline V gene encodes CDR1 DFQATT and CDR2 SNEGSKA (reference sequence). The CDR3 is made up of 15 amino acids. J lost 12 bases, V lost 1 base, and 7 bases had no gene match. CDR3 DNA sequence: TGCAGTGCTAGAGTCCTTGGACTAGCGGGGGGGCCGCAGTTCTTC. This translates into CSARVLGLAGGPQFF.

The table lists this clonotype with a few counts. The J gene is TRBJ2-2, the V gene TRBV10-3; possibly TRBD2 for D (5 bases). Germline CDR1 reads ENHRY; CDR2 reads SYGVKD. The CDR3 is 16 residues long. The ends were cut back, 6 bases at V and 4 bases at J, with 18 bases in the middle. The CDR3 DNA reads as TGTGCCATCAGCGTTGAGGGCTGGGAGAGCACCGGGGAGCTGTTTTTT. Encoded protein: CAISVEGWESTGELFF.

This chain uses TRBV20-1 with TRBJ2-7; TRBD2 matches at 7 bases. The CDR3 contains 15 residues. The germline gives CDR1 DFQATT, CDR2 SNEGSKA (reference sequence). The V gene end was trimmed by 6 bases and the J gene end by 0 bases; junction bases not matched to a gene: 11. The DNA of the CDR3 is TGCAGTGCGGAAGGCGGGGGATTGAGCTCCTACGAGCAGTACTTC. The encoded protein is CSAEGGGLSSYEQYF.

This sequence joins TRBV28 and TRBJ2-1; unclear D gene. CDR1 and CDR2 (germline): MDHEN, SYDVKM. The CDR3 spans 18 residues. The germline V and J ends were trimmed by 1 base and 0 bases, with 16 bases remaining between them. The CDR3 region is CASSLSPFLGSSYNEQFF. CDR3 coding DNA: TGTGCCAGCAGTTTATCCCCCTTCCTTGGTAGCTCCTACAATGAGCAGTTCTTC.

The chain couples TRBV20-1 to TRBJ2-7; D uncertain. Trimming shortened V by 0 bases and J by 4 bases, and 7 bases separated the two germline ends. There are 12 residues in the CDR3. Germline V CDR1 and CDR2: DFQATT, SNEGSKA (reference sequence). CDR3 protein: CSARDQEYEQYF. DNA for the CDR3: TGCAGTGCTAGAGATCAAGAGTACGAGCAGTACTTC.

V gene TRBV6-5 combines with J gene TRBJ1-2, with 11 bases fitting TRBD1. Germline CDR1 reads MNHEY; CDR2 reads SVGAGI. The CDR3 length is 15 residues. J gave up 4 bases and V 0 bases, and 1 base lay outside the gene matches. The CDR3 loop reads CASSYSGTGGYGYTF. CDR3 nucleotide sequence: TGTGCCAGCAGTTACTCGGGGACAGGGGGCTATGGCTACACCTTC.